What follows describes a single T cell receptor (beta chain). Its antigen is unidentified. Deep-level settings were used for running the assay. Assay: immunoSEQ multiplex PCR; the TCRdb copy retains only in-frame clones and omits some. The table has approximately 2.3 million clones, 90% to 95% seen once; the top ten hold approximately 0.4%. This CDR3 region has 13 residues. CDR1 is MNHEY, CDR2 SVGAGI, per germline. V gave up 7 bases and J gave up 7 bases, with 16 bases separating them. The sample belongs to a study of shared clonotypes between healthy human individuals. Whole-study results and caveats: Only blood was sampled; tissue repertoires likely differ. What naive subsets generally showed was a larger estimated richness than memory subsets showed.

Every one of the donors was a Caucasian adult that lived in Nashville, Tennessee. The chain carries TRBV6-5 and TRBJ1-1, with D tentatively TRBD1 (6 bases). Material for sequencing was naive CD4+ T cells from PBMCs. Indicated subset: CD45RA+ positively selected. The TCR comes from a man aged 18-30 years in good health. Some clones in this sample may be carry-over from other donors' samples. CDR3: CASTPRGSVEAFF. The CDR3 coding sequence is TGTGCCAGCACCCCGAGGGGGTCGGTTGAAGCTTTCTTT.